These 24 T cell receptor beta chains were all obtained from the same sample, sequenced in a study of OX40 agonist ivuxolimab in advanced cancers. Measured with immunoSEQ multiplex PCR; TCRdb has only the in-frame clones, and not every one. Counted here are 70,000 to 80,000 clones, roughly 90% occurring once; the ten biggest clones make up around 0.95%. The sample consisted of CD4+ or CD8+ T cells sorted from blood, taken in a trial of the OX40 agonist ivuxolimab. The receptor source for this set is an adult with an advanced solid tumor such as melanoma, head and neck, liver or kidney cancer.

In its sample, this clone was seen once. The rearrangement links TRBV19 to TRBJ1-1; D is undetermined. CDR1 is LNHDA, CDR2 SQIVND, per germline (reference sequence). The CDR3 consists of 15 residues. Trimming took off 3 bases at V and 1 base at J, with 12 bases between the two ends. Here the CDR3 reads CASSIRRTGNTEAFF. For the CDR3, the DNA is TGTGCCAGTAGTATTCGTAGGACGGGGAACACTGAAGCTTTCTTT. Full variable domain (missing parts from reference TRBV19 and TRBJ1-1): DGGITQSPKYLFRKEGQNVTLSCEQNLNHDAMYWYRQDPGQGLRLIYYSQIVNDFQKGDIAEGYSVSREKKESFPLTVTSAQKNPTAFYLCASSIRRTGNTEAFFGQGTRLTVV.

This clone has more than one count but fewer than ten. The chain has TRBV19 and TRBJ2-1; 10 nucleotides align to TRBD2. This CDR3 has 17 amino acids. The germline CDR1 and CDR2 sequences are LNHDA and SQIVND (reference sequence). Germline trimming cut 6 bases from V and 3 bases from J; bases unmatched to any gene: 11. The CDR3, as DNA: TGTGCCAGTAGCTTCTCTCCGACTAGCGGGTTCTACAATGAGCAGTTCTTC. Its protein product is CASSFSPTSGFYNEQFF.

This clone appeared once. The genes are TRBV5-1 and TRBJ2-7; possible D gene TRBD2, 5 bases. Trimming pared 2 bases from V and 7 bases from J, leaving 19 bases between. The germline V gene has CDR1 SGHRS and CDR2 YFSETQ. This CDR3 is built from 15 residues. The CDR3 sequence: CASSFYGIPKGEQYF. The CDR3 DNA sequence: TGCGCCAGCAGCTTTTACGGGATCCCCAAAGGGGAGCAGTACTTC.

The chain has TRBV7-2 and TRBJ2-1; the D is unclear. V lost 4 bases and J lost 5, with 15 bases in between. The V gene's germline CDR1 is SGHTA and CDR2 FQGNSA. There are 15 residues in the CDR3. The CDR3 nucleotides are TGTGCCAGCAGCTCGCTCCCGGGCCCTAACAATGAGCAGTTCTTC. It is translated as CASSSLPGPNNEQFF.

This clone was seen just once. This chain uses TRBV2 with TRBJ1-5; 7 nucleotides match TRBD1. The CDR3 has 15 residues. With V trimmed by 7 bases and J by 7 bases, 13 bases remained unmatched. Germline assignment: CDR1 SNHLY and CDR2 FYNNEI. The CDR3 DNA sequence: TGTGCCAGCAAAGGGGGCAGGGGAATGGAACAGCCCCAGCATTTT. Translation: CASKGGRGMEQPQHF.

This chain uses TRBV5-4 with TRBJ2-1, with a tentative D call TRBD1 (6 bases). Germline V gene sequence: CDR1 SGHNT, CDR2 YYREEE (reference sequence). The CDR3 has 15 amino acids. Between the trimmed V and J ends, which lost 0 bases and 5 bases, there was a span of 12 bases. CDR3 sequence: CASSLVGAGDNEQFF. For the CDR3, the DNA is TGTGCCAGCAGCTTGGTCGGGGCAGGGGACAATGAGCAGTTCTTC. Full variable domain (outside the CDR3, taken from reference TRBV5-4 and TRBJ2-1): ETGVTQSPTHLIKTRGQQVTLRCSSQSGHNTVSWYQQALGQGPQFIFQYYREEENGRGNFPPRFSGLQFPNYSSELNVNALELDDSALYLCASSLVGAGDNEQFFGPGTRLTVL.

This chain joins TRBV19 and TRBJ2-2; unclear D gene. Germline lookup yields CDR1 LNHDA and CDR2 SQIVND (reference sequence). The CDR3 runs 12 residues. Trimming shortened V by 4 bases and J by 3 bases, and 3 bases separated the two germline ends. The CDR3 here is CASSKYTGELFF. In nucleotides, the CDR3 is TGTGCCAGTAGTAAATACACCGGGGAGCTGTTTTTT. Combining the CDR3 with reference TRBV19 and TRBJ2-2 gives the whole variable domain DGGITQSPKYLFRKEGQNVTLSCEQNLNHDAMYWYRQDPGQGLRLIYYSQIVNDFQKGDIAEGYSVSREKKESFPLTVTSAQKNPTAFYLCASSKYTGELFFGEGSRLTVL.

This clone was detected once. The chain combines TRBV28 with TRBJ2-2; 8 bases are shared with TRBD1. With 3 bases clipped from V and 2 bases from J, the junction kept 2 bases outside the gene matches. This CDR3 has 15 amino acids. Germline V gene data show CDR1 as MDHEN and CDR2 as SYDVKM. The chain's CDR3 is CASSLDRVNTGELFF. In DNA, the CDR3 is TGTGCCAGCAGTTTGGACAGGGTTAACACCGGGGAGCTGTTTTTT.

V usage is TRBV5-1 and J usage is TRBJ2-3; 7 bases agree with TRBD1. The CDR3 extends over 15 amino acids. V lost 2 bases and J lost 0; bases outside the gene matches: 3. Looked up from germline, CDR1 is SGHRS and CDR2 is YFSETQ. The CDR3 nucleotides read TGCGCCAGCAGCTTACCACAGGGGAGCACAGATACGCAGTATTTT. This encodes CASSLPQGSTDTQYF.

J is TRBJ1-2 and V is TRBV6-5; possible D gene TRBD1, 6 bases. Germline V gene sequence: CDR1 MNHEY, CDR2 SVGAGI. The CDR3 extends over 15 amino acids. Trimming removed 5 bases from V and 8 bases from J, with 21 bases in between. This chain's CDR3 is CASSANLGQTSGYTF. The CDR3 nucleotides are TGTGCCAGCAGTGCCAACCTTGGACAGACCAGCGGCTACACCTTC.

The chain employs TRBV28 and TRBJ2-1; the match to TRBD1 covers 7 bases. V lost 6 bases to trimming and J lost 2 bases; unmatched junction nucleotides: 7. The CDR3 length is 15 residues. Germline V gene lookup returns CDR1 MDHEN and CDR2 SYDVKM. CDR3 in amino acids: CASRGPGTAYNEQFF. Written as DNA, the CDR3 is TGTGCCAGCAGGGGACCCGGGACAGCCTACAATGAGCAGTTCTTC.

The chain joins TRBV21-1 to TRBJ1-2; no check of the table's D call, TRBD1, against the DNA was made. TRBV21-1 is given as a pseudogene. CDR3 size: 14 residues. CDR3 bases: TGTGCCAGCAGCCAAAGTTACAGGCGTTATGGCTACACCTTC. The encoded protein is CASSQSYRRYGYTF.

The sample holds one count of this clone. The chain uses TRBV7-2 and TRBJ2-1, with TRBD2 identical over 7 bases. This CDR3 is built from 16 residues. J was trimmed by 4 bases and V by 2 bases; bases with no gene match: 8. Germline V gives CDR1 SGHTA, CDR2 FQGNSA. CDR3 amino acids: CASSLRVKAGYNEQFF. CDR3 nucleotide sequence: TGTGCCAGCAGCTTACGCGTCAAAGCGGGATACAATGAGCAGTTCTTC.

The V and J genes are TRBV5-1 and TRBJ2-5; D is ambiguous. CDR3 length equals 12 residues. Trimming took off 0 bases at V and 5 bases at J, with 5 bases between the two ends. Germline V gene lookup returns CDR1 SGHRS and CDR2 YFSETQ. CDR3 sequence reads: CASSLAGETQYF. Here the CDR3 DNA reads TGCGCCAGCAGCTTGGCCGGGGAGACCCAGTACTTC.

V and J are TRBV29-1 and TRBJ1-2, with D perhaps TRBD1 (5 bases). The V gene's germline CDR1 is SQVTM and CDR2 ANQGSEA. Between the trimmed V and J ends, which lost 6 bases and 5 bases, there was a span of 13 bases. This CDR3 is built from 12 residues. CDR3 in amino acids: CSVGRGGYGYTF. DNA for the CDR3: TGCAGCGTGGGGAGGGGCGGGTATGGCTACACCTTC.

In DNA form, the CDR3 reads TGTGCCAGCAGCGTAGCTAGCGGGAGGAGAGAGACCCAGTACTTC. It encodes CASSVASGRRETQYF. This chain uses TRBV9 with TRBJ2-5; 11 bases agree with TRBD2. The CDR3 has 15 residues. From germline, CDR1 is SGDLS and CDR2 YYNGEE. With V trimmed by 0 bases and J by 4 bases, 2 bases remained unmatched.

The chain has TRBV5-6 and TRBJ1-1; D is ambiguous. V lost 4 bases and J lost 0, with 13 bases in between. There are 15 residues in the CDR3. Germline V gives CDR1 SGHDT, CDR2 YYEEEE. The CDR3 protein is CASSPHLTVNTEAFF. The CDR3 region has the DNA TGTGCCAGCAGCCCCCACTTGACGGTGAACACTGAAGCTTTCTTT.

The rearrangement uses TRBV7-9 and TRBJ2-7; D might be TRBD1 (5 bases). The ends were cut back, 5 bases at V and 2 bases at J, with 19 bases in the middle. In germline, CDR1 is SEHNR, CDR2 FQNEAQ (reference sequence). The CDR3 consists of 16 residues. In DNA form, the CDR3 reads TGTGCCAGCAGCCTAGGCCTGGGCAGGGCCACCTACGAGCAGTACTTC. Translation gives CASSLGLGRATYEQYF.

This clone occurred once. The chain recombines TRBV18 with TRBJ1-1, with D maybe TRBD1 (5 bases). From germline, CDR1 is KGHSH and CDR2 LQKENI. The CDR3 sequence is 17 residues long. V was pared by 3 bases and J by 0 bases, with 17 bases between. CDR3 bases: TGTGCCAGCTCACCTTTAGGGTTAGGGGTCATGAACACTGAAGCTTTCTTT. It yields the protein CASSPLGLGVMNTEAFF.

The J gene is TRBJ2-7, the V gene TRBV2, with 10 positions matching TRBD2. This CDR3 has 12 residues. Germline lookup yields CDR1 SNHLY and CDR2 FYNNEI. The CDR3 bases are TGTGCCAGCAACTGGGCGGGGCTAGCGGGAGTGGTC. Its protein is CASNWAGLAGVV.

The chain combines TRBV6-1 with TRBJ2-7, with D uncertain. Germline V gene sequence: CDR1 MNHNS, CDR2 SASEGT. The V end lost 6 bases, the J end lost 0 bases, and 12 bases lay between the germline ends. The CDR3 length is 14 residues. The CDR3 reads CASSRMGFSYEQYF. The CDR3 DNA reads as TGTGCCAGCAGCCGAATGGGTTTCTCCTACGAGCAGTACTTC.

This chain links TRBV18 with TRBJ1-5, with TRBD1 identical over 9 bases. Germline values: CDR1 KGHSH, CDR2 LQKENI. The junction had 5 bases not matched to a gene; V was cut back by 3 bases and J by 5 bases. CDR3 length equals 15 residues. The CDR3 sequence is CASSPGTGSHQPQHF. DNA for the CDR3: TGTGCCAGCTCACCCGGGACAGGGTCCCATCAGCCCCAGCATTTT. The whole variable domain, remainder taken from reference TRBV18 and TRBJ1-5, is NAGVMQNPRHLVRRRGQEARLRCSPMKGHSHVYWYRQLPEEGLKFMVYLQKENIIDESGMPKERFSAEFPKEGPSILRIQQVVRGDSAAYFCASSPGTGSHQPQHFGDGTRLSIL.

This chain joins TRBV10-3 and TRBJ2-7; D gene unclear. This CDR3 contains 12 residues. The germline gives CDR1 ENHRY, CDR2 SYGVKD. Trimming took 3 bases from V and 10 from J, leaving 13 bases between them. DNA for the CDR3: TGTGCCATCAGTGACCAAACTTTTACCCAGTACTTC. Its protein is CAISDQTFTQYF.

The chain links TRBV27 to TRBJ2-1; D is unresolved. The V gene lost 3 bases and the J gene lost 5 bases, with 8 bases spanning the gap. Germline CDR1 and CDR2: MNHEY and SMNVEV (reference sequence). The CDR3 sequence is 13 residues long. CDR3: CASSFQPHNEQFF. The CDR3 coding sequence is TGTGCCAGCAGTTTCCAACCGCACAATGAGCAGTTCTTC.